This T cell receptor beta chain is drawn from a study of molecular identifiers for immune sequencing clone quantification. Findings of the study overall: Clones carrying above 20 RNA copies accounted for over 97% of effector molecules, under 1% in naive cells.

The ends were cut back, 6 bases at V and 0 bases at J, with 9 bases in the middle. The CDR3 has 13 amino acids. Per the germline V gene, CDR1 is ENHRY and CDR2 is SYGVKD. TCRdb passed the PCR reads through MiXCR, listing each CDR3 protein once. The table has over 55,000 distinct CDR3 sequences, under 20% seen once. This clonotype has ten or more counts. Its antigen is undetermined. The TCR originated in a human donor in good health. Some libraries in this study had Jurkat cell RNA spiked in. This rearrangement joins TRBV10-3 to TRBJ2-7; D is perhaps TRBD2 (6 bases). The specimen sequenced was naive CD8+ T cells from blood, with Jurkat cell RNA spiked in. Specified subset: FACS-sorted CD8+CD4-CCR7+CD45RA+ naive T cells. The CDR3 nucleotides are TGTGCCATCAGAGTGGAGGGCTCCTACGAGCAGTACTTC. Translated: CAIRVEGSYEQYF.